Below, 2 T cell receptor beta chains from the same sample are listed, as sequenced in a study of blood T cell repertoires in COVID-19. The method was immunoSEQ multiplex PCR; TCRdb's version includes in-frame clones alone and lacks a portion of them. The sample carries about 160,000 clones, more than 65% recorded once. Material for sequencing was PBMCs or T cells enriched from blood (not recorded which). The receptor source for this set is a man between 60 and 75 years old who had recovered from COVID-19.

The chain couples TRBV7-6 to TRBJ2-1; D is unclear. CDR1 and CDR2 from the germline V gene are SGHVS and FNYEAQ. CDR3 length: 14 amino acids. Trimming removed 5 bases at V and 2 bases at J, with 10 bases between. CDR3 loop: CASSGPAAYNEQFF. CDR3 bases: TGTGCCAGCAGCGGGCCGGCAGCCTACAATGAGCAGTTCTTC.

V and J are TRBV12-5 and TRBJ2-7, with D possibly TRBD1 on 6 matching bases. The CDR3 totals 14 residues. Looked up from germline, CDR1 is LGHNT and CDR2 is FRNRAP. V lost 6 bases to trimming and J lost 0 bases, with 12 bases between them. CDR3 loop: CASGSGQLSYEQYF. In DNA, the CDR3 is TGTGCTAGTGGATCAGGACAGCTCTCCTACGAGCAGTACTTC. The whole variable domain, remainder taken from reference TRBV12-5 and TRBJ2-7, is DARVTQTPRHKVTEMGQEVTMRCQPILGHNTVFWYRQTMMQGLELLAYFRNRAPLDDSGMPKDRFSAEMPDATLATLKIQPSEPRDSAVYFCASGSGQLSYEQYFGPGTRLTVT.